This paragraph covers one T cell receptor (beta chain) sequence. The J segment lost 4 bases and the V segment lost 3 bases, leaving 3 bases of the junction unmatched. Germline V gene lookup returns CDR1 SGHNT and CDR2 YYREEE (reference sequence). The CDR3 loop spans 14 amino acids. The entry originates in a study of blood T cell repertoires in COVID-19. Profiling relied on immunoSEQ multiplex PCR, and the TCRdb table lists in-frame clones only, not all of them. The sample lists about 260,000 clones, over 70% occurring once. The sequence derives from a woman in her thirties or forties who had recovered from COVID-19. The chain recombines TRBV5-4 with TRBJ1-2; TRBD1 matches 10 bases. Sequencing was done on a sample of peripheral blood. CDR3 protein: CASSSRDRGYGYTF. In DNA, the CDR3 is TGTGCCAGCAGCTCCCGGGACAGGGGCTATGGCTACACCTTC.